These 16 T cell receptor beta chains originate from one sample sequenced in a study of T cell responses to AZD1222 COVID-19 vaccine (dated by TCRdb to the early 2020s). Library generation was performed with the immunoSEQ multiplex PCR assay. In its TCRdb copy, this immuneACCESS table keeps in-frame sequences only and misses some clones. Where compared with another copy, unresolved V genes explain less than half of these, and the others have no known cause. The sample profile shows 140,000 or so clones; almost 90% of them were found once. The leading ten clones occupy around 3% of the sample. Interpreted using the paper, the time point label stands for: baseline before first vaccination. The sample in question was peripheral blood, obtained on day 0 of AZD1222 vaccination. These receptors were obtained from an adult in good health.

CDR3 nucleotides: TGCAGCGTTCTCGGGGCCGACTCCTACGAGCAGTACTTC. Its translation: CSVLGADSYEQYF. The genes are TRBV29-1 and TRBJ2-7; D tentatively fits TRBD1 or TRBD2 (5 bases each). In germline, CDR1 is SQVTM, CDR2 ANQGSEA. CDR3 size: 13 residues. With 5 bases removed from V and 0 bases from J, the gap between germline ends came to 11 bases.

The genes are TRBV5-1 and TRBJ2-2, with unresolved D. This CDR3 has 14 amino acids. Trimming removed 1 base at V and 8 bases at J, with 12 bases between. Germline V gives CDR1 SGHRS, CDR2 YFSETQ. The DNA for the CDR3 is TGCGCCAGCAGCTTGACTATTTCGAGTGGGGAGCTGTTTTTT. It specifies CASSLTISSGELFF.

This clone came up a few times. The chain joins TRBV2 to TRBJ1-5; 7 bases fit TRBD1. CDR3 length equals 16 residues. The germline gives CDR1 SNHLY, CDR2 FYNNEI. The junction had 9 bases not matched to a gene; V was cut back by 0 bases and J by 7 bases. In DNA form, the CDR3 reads TGTGCCAGCAGTGAAGCTGGGACAGTAAGGGGACAGCCCCAGCATTTT. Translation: CASSEAGTVRGQPQHF. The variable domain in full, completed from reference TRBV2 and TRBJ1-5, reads EPEVTQTPSHQVTQMGQEVILRCVPISNHLYFYWYRQILGQKVEFLVSFYNNEISEKSEIFDDQFSVERPDGSNFTLKIRSTKLEDSAMYFCASSEAGTVRGQPQHFGDGTRLSIL.

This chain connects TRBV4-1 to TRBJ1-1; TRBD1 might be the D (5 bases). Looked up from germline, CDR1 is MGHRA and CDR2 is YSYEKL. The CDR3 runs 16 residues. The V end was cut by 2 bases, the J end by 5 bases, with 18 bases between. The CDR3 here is CASSQQSQGWRTEAFF. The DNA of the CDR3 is TGCGCCAGCAGCCAACAAAGTCAGGGATGGAGGACTGAAGCTTTCTTT.

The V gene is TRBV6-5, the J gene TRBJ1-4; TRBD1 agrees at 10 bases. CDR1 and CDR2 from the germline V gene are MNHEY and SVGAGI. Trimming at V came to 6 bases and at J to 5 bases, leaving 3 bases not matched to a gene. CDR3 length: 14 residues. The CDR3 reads CASRRQGANEKLFF. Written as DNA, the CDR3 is TGTGCCAGCAGAAGACAGGGGGCCAATGAAAAACTGTTTTTT.

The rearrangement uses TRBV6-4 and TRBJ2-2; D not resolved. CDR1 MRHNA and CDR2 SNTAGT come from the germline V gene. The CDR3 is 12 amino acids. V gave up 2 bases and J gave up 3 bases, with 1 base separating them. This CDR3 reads CASSDDTGELFF. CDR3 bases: TGTGCCAGCAGTGACGACACCGGGGAGCTGTTTTTT.

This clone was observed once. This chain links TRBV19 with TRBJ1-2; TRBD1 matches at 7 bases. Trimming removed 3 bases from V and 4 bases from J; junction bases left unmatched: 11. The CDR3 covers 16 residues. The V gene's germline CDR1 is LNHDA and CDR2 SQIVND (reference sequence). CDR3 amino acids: CASSILQGSRLYGYTF. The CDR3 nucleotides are TGTGCCAGTAGTATCTTACAGGGGAGTCGACTCTATGGCTACACCTTC.

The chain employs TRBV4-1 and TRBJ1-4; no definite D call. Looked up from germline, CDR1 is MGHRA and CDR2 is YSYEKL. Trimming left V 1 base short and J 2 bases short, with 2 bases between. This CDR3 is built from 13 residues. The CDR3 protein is CASSQVTNEKLFF. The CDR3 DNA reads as TGCGCCAGCAGCCAAGTGACTAATGAAAAACTGTTTTTT.

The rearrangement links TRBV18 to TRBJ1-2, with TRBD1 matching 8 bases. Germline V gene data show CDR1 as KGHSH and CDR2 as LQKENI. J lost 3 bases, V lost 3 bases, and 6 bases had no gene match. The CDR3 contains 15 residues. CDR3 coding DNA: TGTGCCAGCTCACCCACAGGGGGATCGGACTATGGCTACACCTTC. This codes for CASSPTGGSDYGYTF.

CDR3 amino acids: CASSLSPGSGGAEAFF. The CDR3 DNA is TGTGCCAGCAGCTTGAGCCCAGGGTCCGGGGGCGCTGAAGCTTTCTTT. V usage is TRBV5-5 and J usage is TRBJ1-1, with D tentatively TRBD1 (6 bases). This CDR3 region has 16 residues. Trimming stripped 1 base from V and 6 bases from J, with 19 bases between. Germline V gives CDR1 SGHKS, CDR2 YYEKEE (reference sequence). The complete variable domain, with remaining parts taken from reference TRBV5-5 and TRBJ1-1, reads DAGVTQSPTHLIKTRGQQVTLRCSPISGHKSVSWYQQVLGQGPQFIFQYYEKEERGRGNFPDRFSARQFPNYSSELNVNALLLGDSALYLCASSLSPGSGGAEAFFGQGTRLTVV.

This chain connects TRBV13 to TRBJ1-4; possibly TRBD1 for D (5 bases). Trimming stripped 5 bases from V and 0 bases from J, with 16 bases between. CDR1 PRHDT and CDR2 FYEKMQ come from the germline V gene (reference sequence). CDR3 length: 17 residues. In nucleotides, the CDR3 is TGTGCCAGCAGCATGCCGACAGAACTTGCAACTAATGAAAAACTGTTTTTT. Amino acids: CASSMPTELATNEKLFF.

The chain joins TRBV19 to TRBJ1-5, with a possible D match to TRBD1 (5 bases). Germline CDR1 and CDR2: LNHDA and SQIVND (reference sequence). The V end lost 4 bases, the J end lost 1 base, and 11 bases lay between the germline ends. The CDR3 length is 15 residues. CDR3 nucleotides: TGTGCCAGTAGTACCGGACGGGGGAGCAATCAGCCCCAGCATTTT. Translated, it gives CASSTGRGSNQPQHF.

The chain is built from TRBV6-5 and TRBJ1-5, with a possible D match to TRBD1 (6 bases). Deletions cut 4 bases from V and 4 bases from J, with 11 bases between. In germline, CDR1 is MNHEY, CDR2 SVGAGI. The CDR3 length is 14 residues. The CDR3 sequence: CASSSRGVNQPQHF. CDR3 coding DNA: TGTGCCAGCAGTTCCAGGGGAGTGAATCAGCCCCAGCATTTT.

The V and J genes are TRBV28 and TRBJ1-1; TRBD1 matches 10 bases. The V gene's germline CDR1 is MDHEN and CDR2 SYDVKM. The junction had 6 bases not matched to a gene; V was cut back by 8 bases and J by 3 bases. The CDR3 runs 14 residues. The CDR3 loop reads CASRGTGDHTEAFF. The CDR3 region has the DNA TGTGCCAGCCGGGGGACAGGGGACCACACTGAAGCTTTCTTT.

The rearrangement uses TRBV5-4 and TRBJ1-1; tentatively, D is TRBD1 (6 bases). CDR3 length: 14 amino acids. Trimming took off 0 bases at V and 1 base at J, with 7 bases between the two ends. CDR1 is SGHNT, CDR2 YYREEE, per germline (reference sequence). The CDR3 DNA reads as TGTGCCAGCAGCTTGGGGACAGAGAACACTGAAGCTTTCTTT. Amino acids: CASSLGTENTEAFF.

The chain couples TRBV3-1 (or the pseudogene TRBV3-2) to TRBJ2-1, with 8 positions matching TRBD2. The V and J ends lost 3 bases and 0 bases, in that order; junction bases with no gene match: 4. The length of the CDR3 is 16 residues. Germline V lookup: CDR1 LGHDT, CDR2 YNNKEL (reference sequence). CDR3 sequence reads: CASSHWTSSSYNEQFF. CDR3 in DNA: TGTGCCAGCAGCCACTGGACTAGCTCCTCCTACAATGAGCAGTTCTTC.